The 17 T cell receptor beta chains below were found in one sample sequenced in a study of breast tumors, draining lymph nodes, adjacent tissues. The lymph nodes were axillary draining lymph nodes from breast cancer patients. From the multiplex PCR reads, TCRdb called clonotypes with MiXCR, one entry per CDR3 protein. The sample has around 250,000 distinct CDR3 sequences; roughly a third are singletons. The specimen sequenced was axillary lymph node tissue. These receptors were obtained from a female donor with breast cancer. Some clones in this sample may be carry-over from other donors' samples.

This clonotype was observed many times. Mismatch with germline at one junction end may stem from a read error. The V call is TRBV12-3 or TRBV12-4, the J call TRBJ2-2; D gene uncertain. The CDR3 has 15 amino acids. CDR3 amino acids: CASSLEPQDTGELFF. In DNA form, the CDR3 reads TGTGCCAGCAGCTTAGAACCGCAGGACACCGGGGAGCTGTTTTTT.

This clonotype was seen a handful of times. The chain couples TRBV6-5 to TRBJ2-5; 8 bases match TRBD1. The germline V gene has CDR1 MNHEY and CDR2 SVGAGI. This CDR3 is built from 15 residues. Germline trimming cut 5 bases from V and 5 bases from J; bases unmatched to any gene: 10. The CDR3 sequence: CASSPPRTGRETQYF. CDR3 DNA sequence: TGTGCCAGCAGTCCCCCCCGGACAGGGAGGGAGACCCAGTACTTC.

The chain uses TRBV20-1 and TRBJ2-7; a weak D match, TRBD2 (6 bases). The CDR3 length is 15 residues. Germline-derived CDR1 and CDR2 are DFQATT and SNEGSKA (reference sequence). Trimming left V 1 base short and J 2 bases short, with 15 bases between. The CDR3 sequence is CSARGMAGRPYEQYF. As DNA, the CDR3 is TGCAGTGCTAGAGGGATGGCGGGAAGGCCCTACGAGCAGTACTTC.

The sample holds one count of this clonotype. This chain links TRBV5-5 with TRBJ2-5; perhaps TRBD1 as D (6 bases). Germline assignment: CDR1 SGHKS and CDR2 YYEKEE (reference sequence). V gave up 4 bases and J gave up 3 bases, with 25 bases separating them. This CDR3 has 18 amino acids. The CDR3 nucleotides read TGTGCCAGCAGCCCCAGCTTCTTCAGCGGACAGTCGAAAGAGACCCAGTACTTC. Its protein is CASSPSFFSGQSKETQYF.

There are many counts of this clonotype. This rearrangement joins TRBV20-1 to TRBJ1-5; the D gene is possibly TRBD1 (5 bases). The germline V gene encodes CDR1 DFQATT and CDR2 SNEGSKA (reference sequence). The CDR3 loop spans 13 amino acids. V was pared by 5 bases and J by 3 bases, with 11 bases between. Here the CDR3 DNA reads TGCAGTGCTCGTCGGGGGATCAATCAGCCCCAGCATTTT. Its protein is CSARRGINQPQHF.

The rearrangement uses TRBV7-9 and TRBJ2-5, with TRBD1 matching over 7 bases. Germline CDR1 is SEHNR and CDR2 is FQNEAQ (reference sequence). The trim removed 2 bases at V and 7 bases at J, leaving 10 bases unmatched. The CDR3 covers 15 residues. The CDR3 is CASSLSGQAGGTQYF. DNA for the CDR3: TGTGCCAGCAGCTTATCCGGACAGGCAGGGGGGACCCAGTACTTC.

This clonotype was counted ten times or more. This chain uses TRBV18 with TRBJ2-5; a weak D match, TRBD1 (6 bases). The CDR3 is made up of 14 amino acids. Germline lookup yields CDR1 KGHSH and CDR2 LQKENI. V lost 6 bases to trimming and J lost 2 bases, with 13 bases between them. CDR3 amino acids: CASSPEQGQETQYF. CDR3 bases: TGTGCCAGCTCTCCCGAACAGGGACAAGAGACCCAGTACTTC.

Ten or more counts support this clonotype. The J gene is TRBJ1-2, the V gene TRBV7-9; no reliable D call. CDR3 length: 11 residues. Germline V CDR1 and CDR2: SEHNR, FQNEAQ (reference sequence). V lost 5 bases to trimming and J lost 4 bases, with 5 bases between them. Here the CDR3 DNA reads TGTGCCAGCAGCGGGAGCTATGGCTACACCTTC. Translated: CASSGSYGYTF.

The table lists this clonotype with many counts. The rearrangement uses TRBV9 and TRBJ2-2; D possibly corresponds to TRBD2 (5 bases). V was clipped by 4 bases and J by 0 bases, with 10 bases between them. Germline CDR1 and CDR2: SGDLS and YYNGEE. The CDR3 length is 15 residues. The CDR3: CASSPTGANTGELFF. The CDR3, as DNA: TGTGCCAGCAGCCCAACCGGGGCGAACACCGGGGAGCTGTTTTTT. Variable domain in full (rest from reference TRBV9 and TRBJ2-2): DSGVTQTPKHLITATGQRVTLRCSPRSGDLSVYWYQQSLDQGLQFLIQYYNGEERAKGNILERFSAQQFPDLHSELNLSSLELGDSALYFCASSPTGANTGELFFGEGSRLTVL.

This clonotype was observed once. One end of the junction fails to match germline, which may point to a read error. The genes are TRBV5-5 and TRBJ1-1, with TRBD1 matching over 10 bases. The CDR3 runs to 17 residues. Germline V gives CDR1 SGHKS, CDR2 YYEKEE (reference sequence). The CDR3 is CASSLVGTGALNTEAFF. Written as DNA, the CDR3 is TGCGCCAGCAGCTTGGTCGGGACAGGGGCGTTGAACACTGAAGCTTTCTTT. Full variable domain (remainder filled in from reference TRBV5-5 and TRBJ1-1): DAGVTQSPTHLIKTRGQQVTLRCSPISGHKSVSWYQQVLGQGPQFIFQYYEKEERGRGNFPDRFSARQFPNYSSELNVNALLLGDSALYLCASSLVGTGALNTEAFFGQGTRLTVV.

This chain joins TRBV12-3 or TRBV12-4 and TRBJ1-5; the D is unclear. The CDR3 runs 16 residues. Deletions cut 6 bases from V and 0 bases from J, with 15 bases between. The CDR3 DNA sequence: TGTGCCAGCAGGGACCCCATCGGGAATAGCAATCAGCCCCAGCATTTT. Translated: CASRDPIGNSNQPQHF.

This clonotype counts as medium-sized. The V gene is TRBV9, the J gene TRBJ1-2; TRBD1 might be the D (6 bases). The CDR3 is 12 amino acids. The V gene's germline CDR1 is SGDLS and CDR2 YYNGEE. V was clipped by 4 bases and J by 5 bases, with 9 bases between them. CDR3 residues: CASSTQGYGYTF. In DNA form, the CDR3 reads TGTGCCAGCAGCACACAGGGTTATGGCTACACCTTC. Using reference TRBV9 and TRBJ1-2 for the parts outside the CDR3, the full variable domain is DSGVTQTPKHLITATGQRVTLRCSPRSGDLSVYWYQQSLDQGLQFLIQYYNGEERAKGNILERFSAQQFPDLHSELNLSSLELGDSALYFCASSTQGYGYTFGSGTRLTVV.

This clonotype has ten or more counts. The rearrangement uses TRBV19 and TRBJ1-2; D call uncertain. V was trimmed by 5 bases and J by 4 bases, leaving 8 bases between them. The germline V gene has CDR1 LNHDA and CDR2 SQIVND (reference sequence). This CDR3 spans 12 amino acids. CDR3 DNA: TGTGCCAGTAGTGACGGTCCCTATGGCTACACCTTC. The encoded protein is CASSDGPYGYTF.

Many counts were recorded for this clonotype. The rearrangement uses TRBV2 and TRBJ1-6, with a possible D match to TRBD1 (6 bases). Trimming removed 6 bases at V and 0 bases at J, with 9 bases between. The length of the CDR3 is 15 residues. The germline gives CDR1 SNHLY, CDR2 FYNNEI. CDR3 protein: CASRAGDSYNSPLHF. The CDR3 DNA reads as TGTGCCAGCAGAGCAGGGGACTCCTATAATTCACCCCTCCACTTT.

As concerns this clonotype: This may come from a read error, since a much larger clone is one base off. This chain links TRBV7-9 with TRBJ2-5; the match to TRBD1 covers 7 bases. The germline CDR1 and CDR2 sequences are SEHNR and FQNEAQ (reference sequence). The CDR3 consists of 15 residues. This CDR3 reads CASSLGGQAGETQHF. CDR3 nucleotides: TGTGCCAGCAGCTTAGGTGGACAGGCGGGCGAGACCCAGCACTTC.

Remarks on this clonotype: This may come from a read error, since a much larger clone is one base off. The V gene is TRBV5-6, the J gene TRBJ1-2, with 7 bases aligning to TRBD1. Germline V gene data show CDR1 as SGHDT and CDR2 as YYEEEE. This CDR3 contains 15 residues. Trimming at V came to 4 bases and at J to 4 bases, leaving 10 bases not matched to a gene. The CDR3 DNA follows: TGTGCCAGCAGCATCGGACAGGCGGCGGTCTATGGCTACACCTTC. Translation gives CASSIGQAAVYGYTF. The full variable domain, in which reference TRBV5-6 and TRBJ1-2 provide the parts outside the CDR3, is DAGVTQSPTHLIKTRGQQVTLRCSPKSGHDTVSWYQQALGQGPQFIFQYYEEEERQRGNFPDRFSGHQFPNYSSELNVNALLLGDSALYLCASSIGQAAVYGYTFGSGTRLTVV.

This clonotype was observed at least ten times. This chain joins TRBV20-1 and TRBJ1-6; 7 positions agree with TRBD1. J gave up 3 bases and V 3 bases, and 5 bases lay outside the gene matches. From germline, CDR1 is DFQATT and CDR2 SNEGSKA (reference sequence). The CDR3 has 15 amino acids. Here the CDR3 reads CSARGDSNYNSPLHF. DNA of the CDR3: TGCAGTGCTAGGGGGGACAGCAACTATAATTCACCCCTCCACTTT.